Presented here are 32 T cell receptor beta chains from one specimen sequenced in a study of T-cell reconstitution after alpha-beta-depleted transplantation in children. Unique molecular identifiers featured in how the TCRbeta library was prepared. TCRdb re-called the PCR reads through MiXCR, storing one row per CDR3 protein. The sample consists of fewer than 400,000 distinct CDR3 sequences, over 20% of them appearing once. The starting material was PBMCs from the stem cell graft donor, obtained from the stem cell graft. The receptors stem from a human donor who donated a stem cell graft to a child with acute myeloid leukemia.

This clonotype appeared a few times. The J gene is TRBJ2-3, the V gene TRBV30, with D unclear. Germline V gives CDR1 GTSNPN, CDR2 SVGIG (reference sequence). V was clipped by 4 bases and J by 2 bases, with 7 bases between them. CDR3 size: 12 residues. The CDR3 protein is CAWTGFTDTQYF. DNA for the CDR3: TGTGCCTGGACAGGATTCACAGATACGCAGTATTTT.

There are many counts of this clonotype. The chain couples TRBV25-1 to TRBJ2-7; 7 bases are shared with TRBD1. The CDR3 length is 18 residues. CDR1 is MGHDK, CDR2 SYGVNS, per germline. The trim removed 3 bases at V and 0 bases at J, leaving 14 bases unmatched. This chain's CDR3 is CASSDRDSLTPSSYEQYF. CDR3 sequence (DNA): TGTGCCAGCAGTGACCGGGACAGTTTAACCCCAAGCTCCTACGAGCAGTACTTC.

The V call is TRBV15, the J call TRBJ2-5; weak D call: TRBD1 (5 bases). The ends were cut back, 7 bases at V and 1 base at J, with 10 bases in the middle. Per the germline V gene, CDR1 is LNHNV and CDR2 is YYDKDF (reference sequence). CDR3 length: 13 amino acids. The CDR3 region has the DNA TGTGCCACCAACTCACAGGTCCAAGAGACCCAGTACTTC. Its protein is CATNSQVQETQYF.

The V call is TRBV12-3 or TRBV12-4, the J call TRBJ1-5; D remains unclear. The CDR3 is 14 amino acids. V lost 4 bases and J lost 0, with 7 bases in between. The CDR3 DNA reads as TGTGCCAGCAGTTACCTAAATAGCAATCAGCCCCAGCATTTT. Protein sequence: CASSYLNSNQPQHF.

A few counts support this clonotype. The V gene is TRBV12-3 or TRBV12-4, the J gene TRBJ1-1, with a tentative D call TRBD1 (6 bases). The CDR3 spans 16 residues. Trimming shortened V by 8 bases and J by 0 bases, and 19 bases separated the two germline ends. CDR3 sequence (DNA): TGTGCCAGCGGCCGAGGGGGAATGAGGATGAACACTGAAGCTTTCTTT. Amino acids: CASGRGGMRMNTEAFF.

The chain couples TRBV20-1 to TRBJ2-1; 8 bases fit TRBD2. The CDR3 has 14 residues. The germline CDR1 and CDR2 sequences are DFQATT and SNEGSKA (reference sequence). The V and J ends lost 4 bases and 6 bases, in that order; junction bases with no gene match: 8. The CDR3 DNA reads TGCAGTGCTACAGCCGGGAGGGCAACCAATGAGCAGTTCTTC. Amino acids: CSATAGRATNEQFF.

The chain joins TRBV27 to TRBJ2-7, with D perhaps TRBD1 (5 bases). CDR3 size: 11 residues. CDR1 and CDR2 (germline): MNHEY, SMNVEV (reference sequence). Trimming left V 6 bases short and J 12 bases short, with 15 bases between. This chain's CDR3 is CASRPPGLWYF. The CDR3 DNA follows: TGTGCCAGCAGACCACCAGGGTTGTGGTACTTC.

The chain combines TRBV14 with TRBJ1-3, with 11 bases identical to TRBD1. CDR3 length: 18 residues. Trimming at V came to 4 bases and at J to 0 bases, leaving 8 bases not matched to a gene. Per the germline V gene, CDR1 is SGHDN and CDR2 is FVKESK. The CDR3 is CASSPDRGLIFSGNTIYF. The CDR3 nucleotides read TGTGCCAGCAGCCCGGACAGGGGGCTCATCTTCTCTGGAAACACCATATATTTT.

This clonotype was seen many times. The CDR3 here is CSAREPMTSSYEQYF. CDR3 nucleotide sequence: TGCAGTGCTAGAGAGCCGATGACTAGCTCCTACGAGCAGTACTTC. The chain uses TRBV20-1 and TRBJ2-7, with a possible D match to TRBD2 (6 bases). This CDR3 has 15 residues. V was trimmed by 0 bases and J by 0 bases, leaving 12 bases between them. CDR1 and CDR2 (germline): DFQATT, SNEGSKA (reference sequence).

This clonotype was counted between two and nine times. The chain employs TRBV29-1 and TRBJ2-1, with 13 bases identical to TRBD2. The germline V gene has CDR1 SQVTM and CDR2 ANQGSEA. V trimming: 8 bases; J trimming: 8 bases; junction bases outside the gene matches: 9. CDR3 length equals 14 residues. The CDR3 region has the DNA TGCAGCTCCCGGACTAGCGGGAGTGGAGATGAGCAGTTCTTC. As protein: CSSRTSGSGDEQFF.

This clonotype was seen more than once but under ten times. The chain joins TRBV5-6 to TRBJ1-5; no reliable D call. This CDR3 spans 15 amino acids. CDR1 is SGHDT, CDR2 YYEEEE, per germline. Between the trimmed V and J ends, which lost 2 bases and 1 base, there was a span of 10 bases. The CDR3 DNA sequence: TGTGCCAGCAGCTTCTCAGCTTCAAGCAATCAGCCCCAGCATTTT. Protein product: CASSFSASSNQPQHF.

This clonotype was seen a single time. The chain carries TRBV20-1 and TRBJ2-2; unclear D gene. Germline V CDR1 and CDR2: DFQATT, SNEGSKA (reference sequence). V lost 5 bases to trimming and J lost 7 bases, with 11 bases between them. The CDR3 spans 12 residues. The CDR3 DNA follows: TGCAGTGCTGGGCTTTCTGGCGGGGAGCTGTTTTTT. This gives the protein CSAGLSGGELFF.

V and J are TRBV5-1 and TRBJ2-1; no firm D call. Trimming pared 5 bases from V and 9 bases from J, leaving 15 bases between. This CDR3 is built from 13 residues. Germline-derived CDR1 and CDR2 are SGHRS and YFSETQ. This CDR3 is CASSSGSRLEQFF. CDR3 sequence (DNA): TGCGCCAGCAGTTCCGGGTCCCGACTTGAGCAGTTCTTC.

This clonotype was counted only a few times. The chain recombines TRBV20-1 with TRBJ2-7; a weak D match, TRBD2 (7 bases). CDR1 and CDR2 from the germline V gene are DFQATT and SNEGSKA (reference sequence). The CDR3 sequence is 14 residues long. V lost 0 bases and J lost 4, with 13 bases in between. CDR3 nucleotides: TGCAGTGCTAGAGATATGCGGGGGCCGTACGAGCAGTACTTC. Translating it yields CSARDMRGPYEQYF.

This clonotype showed up just a few times. This chain links TRBV5-1 with TRBJ2-1; D tentatively reads TRBD1 or TRBD2 (5 bases each). There are 17 residues in the CDR3. Deletions cut 0 bases from V and 2 bases from J, with 15 bases between. In germline, CDR1 is SGHRS, CDR2 YFSETQ. The CDR3 DNA reads TGCGCCAGCAGCTTGGTGGCCCAACTGGGGGCCTACAATGAGCAGTTCTTC. Translating it yields CASSLVAQLGAYNEQFF.

Remarks on this clonotype: This could be a read error, since a much larger clone is one nucleotide away. The J gene is TRBJ2-3, the V gene TRBV7-9, with D perhaps TRBD2 (5 bases). Trimming stripped 3 bases from V and 4 bases from J, with 8 bases between. This CDR3 contains 13 residues. Germline lookup yields CDR1 SEHNR and CDR2 FQNEAQ (reference sequence). For the CDR3, the DNA is TGTGCCAGCAGCTTCCCTAGCCCAGATACGCAGTATTTT. Its protein product is CASSFPSPDTQYF.

The CDR3 DNA follows: TGTGCCAGCAAAGACAGGGCTGAGGAGACCCAGTACTTC. Amino acid sequence: CASKDRAEETQYF. The rearrangement links TRBV25-1 to TRBJ2-5; 7 nucleotides match TRBD1. Germline values: CDR1 MGHDK, CDR2 SYGVNS. The CDR3 runs to 13 residues. The trim removed 7 bases at V and 5 bases at J, leaving 7 bases unmatched.

The chain recombines TRBV12-3 or TRBV12-4 with TRBJ2-1; D is undetermined. V was clipped by 4 bases and J by 8 bases, with 15 bases between them. This CDR3 spans 14 amino acids. The CDR3 spells CASSSRLDGDEQFF. For the CDR3, the DNA is TGTGCCAGCAGTTCGCGGTTGGATGGCGATGAGCAGTTCTTC.

CDR3 protein: CSAQAMGAGGNGYTF. The CDR3 coding sequence is TGCAGTGCACAAGCCATGGGGGCAGGGGGGAATGGCTACACCTTC. The rearrangement joins TRBV20-1 to TRBJ1-2; 7 nucleotides agree with TRBD1. The CDR3 contains 15 residues. V trimming: 6 bases; J trimming: 6 bases; junction bases outside the gene matches: 16. The germline V gene has CDR1 DFQATT and CDR2 SNEGSKA (reference sequence).

There are a few counts of this clonotype. The chain is built from TRBV7-2 and TRBJ1-1; no clear D gene. The V end was cut by 1 base, the J end by 7 bases, with 7 bases between. Germline loops: CDR1 SGHTA, CDR2 FQGNSA. The CDR3 has 12 amino acids. CDR3 nucleotides: TGTGCCAGCAGCTTAGACGGGATTGAAGCTTTCTTT. This encodes CASSLDGIEAFF.

This clonotype came up many times. The rearrangement uses TRBV7-2 and TRBJ2-3, with 8 bases lining up with TRBD2. Trimming took 3 bases from V and 2 from J; bases not matched to a gene: 4. The germline gives CDR1 SGHTA, CDR2 FQGNSA. The CDR3 has 15 residues. CDR3 in amino acids: CASSLAAGATDTQYF. CDR3 nucleotide sequence: TGTGCCAGCAGCTTGGCAGCGGGAGCCACAGATACGCAGTATTTT.

This clonotype was observed at least ten times. The V call is TRBV28, the J call TRBJ2-5; D is uncertain. Germline V gives CDR1 MDHEN, CDR2 SYDVKM. Between the trimmed V and J ends, which lost 6 bases and 2 bases, there was a span of 16 bases. The CDR3 spans 15 residues. The CDR3 loop reads CASSLPKGRQETQYF. As DNA, the CDR3 is TGTGCCAGCAGCCTCCCTAAGGGCAGGCAAGAGACCCAGTACTTC.

The chain employs TRBV7-2 and TRBJ1-4, with D possibly matching TRBD1 (5 bases). The CDR3 extends over 13 amino acids. Trimming pared 5 bases from V and 7 bases from J, leaving 11 bases between. CDR1 is SGHTA and CDR2 is FQGNSA in the germline V gene. For the CDR3, the DNA is TGTGCCAGCAGCAAAACGGGGGGTGAAAAACTGTTTTTT. Encoded protein: CASSKTGGEKLFF.

This clonotype was seen only a few times. This chain joins TRBV29-1 and TRBJ2-3; TRBD2 aligns across 7 bases. CDR3 length: 15 residues. Germline V gene lookup returns CDR1 SQVTM and CDR2 ANQGSEA. V lost 8 bases and J lost 3; bases outside the gene matches: 14. CDR3 DNA: TGCAGCTCCGTGGGGGGGAGGTCCCCTACAGATACGCAGTATTTT. Translated, it gives CSSVGGRSPTDTQYF.

There are many counts of this clonotype. The chain links TRBV29-1 to TRBJ2-7; 8 bases align to TRBD1. Germline values: CDR1 SQVTM, CDR2 ANQGSEA. This CDR3 has 12 residues. V shed 7 bases and J 5 bases; nucleotides not matched to a gene: 7. The CDR3 loop is CSASTGVDEQYF. For the CDR3, the DNA is TGCAGCGCCTCGACAGGGGTGGACGAGCAGTACTTC.

Many counts were recorded for this clonotype. The rearrangement joins TRBV12-3 or TRBV12-4 to TRBJ2-7; possible D gene TRBD1, 6 bases. CDR3 length: 12 residues. V was shortened by 5 bases and J by 6 bases, with 11 bases between the two germline ends. CDR3 DNA: TGTGCCAGCAGTGACCCCAGGGGCGAGCAGTACTTC. Amino acids: CASSDPRGEQYF.

This clonotype was seen a few times. The chain has TRBV12-3 or TRBV12-4 and TRBJ2-1, with D perhaps TRBD1 (7 bases). V dropped 1 base and J dropped 9 bases, with 10 bases sitting between them. The CDR3 runs to 13 residues. CDR3 sequence reads: CASSLGQGGEQFF. Written as DNA, the CDR3 is TGTGCCAGCAGTTTAGGACAGGGAGGTGAGCAGTTCTTC.

V usage is TRBV20-1 and J usage is TRBJ1-6; TRBD1 matches 7 bases. J gave up 10 bases and V 1 base, and 7 bases lay outside the gene matches. There are 14 residues in the CDR3. CDR1 DFQATT and CDR2 SNEGSKA come from the germline V gene (reference sequence). CDR3 DNA: TGCAGTGCTAGAGGACGAGGGGGCCTATCACCCCTCCACTTT. Its translation is CSARGRGGLSPLHF.

Only a few counts were recorded for this clonotype. This chain uses TRBV9 with TRBJ2-3; 8 nucleotides align to TRBD1. The CDR3 sequence is 16 residues long. V lost 4 bases and J lost 0; bases outside the gene matches: 7. Germline-derived CDR1 and CDR2 are SGDLS and YYNGEE. The chain's CDR3 is CASSPLTGESTDTQYF. The CDR3 DNA follows: TGTGCCAGCAGCCCCCTGACAGGGGAGAGCACAGATACGCAGTATTTT.

The rearrangement uses TRBV7-8 and TRBJ2-7; TRBD1 agrees at 9 bases. From germline, CDR1 is SGHVS and CDR2 FQNEAQ. Unmatched junction bases numbered 6, after V lost 1 base and J lost 8 bases. CDR3 size: 14 residues. The CDR3 coding sequence is TGTGCCAGCAGCTTAGTGGGACAGGGCGTAAAGCAGTACTTC. Translating gives CASSLVGQGVKQYF.

This clonotype was detected only a few times. The chain uses TRBV20-1 and TRBJ2-5; 8 bases match TRBD1. The CDR3 is 15 amino acids. J was trimmed by 5 bases and V by 2 bases; bases with no gene match: 10. From germline, CDR1 is DFQATT and CDR2 SNEGSKA (reference sequence). Here the CDR3 DNA reads TGCAGTGCTAGACTAACCTGGACAGGGACGGAGACCCAGTACTTC. It is translated as CSARLTWTGTETQYF.

V is TRBV7-2 and J is TRBJ2-5; unclear D gene. From germline, CDR1 is SGHTA and CDR2 FQGNSA. Trimming took off 1 base at V and 3 bases at J, with 9 bases between the two ends. The CDR3 has 14 residues. Here the CDR3 reads CASSLVWQKETQYF. The CDR3 DNA sequence: TGTGCCAGCAGCTTAGTGTGGCAGAAAGAGACCCAGTACTTC. The full variable domain, rest sourced from reference TRBV7-2 and TRBJ2-5, is GAGVSQSPSNKVTEKGKDVELRCDPISGHTALYWYRQSLGQGLEFLIYFQGNSAPDKSGLPSDRFSAERTGGSVSTLTIQRTQQEDSAVYLCASSLVWQKETQYFGPGTRLLVL.